Described below is a single TCR beta chain sequence and its context. The sample originates from a study of blood T cell repertoires in COVID-19. At the level of the study: Nucleic acid was either cDNA or gDNA, and it came from T cells, B-cell-depleted T cells, or PBMCs.

Profiled with immunoSEQ multiplex PCR; TCRdb holds only in-frame clones, not every one. The sample holds about 160,000 clones, 84% seen once. Source material: peripheral blood. The source of this sequence is a man aged 35 to 55 who had recovered from COVID-19.

The CDR3 sequence is CASSYEQGFNEKLFF. The CDR3 DNA is TGTGCCAGCAGTTACGAGCAGGGATTCAATGAAAAACTGTTTTTT. The chain is built from TRBV6-6 and TRBJ1-4; tentatively, D is TRBD1 (5 bases). The germline V gene has CDR1 MNHNY and CDR2 SVGAGI (reference sequence). V was clipped by 2 bases and J by 5 bases, with 12 bases between them. CDR3 length: 15 amino acids.